One sample yielded the 8 T cell receptor beta chains listed below, sequenced in a study of cytomegalovirus exposure and HLA in healthy donors. Use of 60 Vbeta and 13 Jbeta primers characterized the PCR. Here immunoSEQ multiplex PCR was the method, and the copy in TCRdb shows in-frame clones only, minus some. The table lists 120,000 to 150,000 clones, around 77% of them singletons. The sequencing input was PBMCs. These receptors all stem from a young man in good health and CMV-seronegative.

The chain links TRBV5-4 to TRBJ2-2; D may be TRBD1 (6 bases). The V and J ends lost 3 bases and 5 bases respectively, with 11 bases between them. This CDR3 contains 14 residues. CDR1 SGHNT and CDR2 YYREEE come from the germline V gene (reference sequence). The CDR3, as DNA: TGTGCCAGCAGCTCCCGGGACAAGACCGGGGAGCTGTTTTTT. This sequence encodes CASSSRDKTGELFF.

The V gene is TRBV6-6, the J gene TRBJ2-3, with D possibly being TRBD2 (5 bases). Germline CDR1 reads MNHNY; CDR2 reads SVGAGI (reference sequence). The CDR3 covers 11 residues. With 4 bases removed from V and 11 bases from J, the gap between germline ends came to 10 bases. This CDR3 reads CASSLTREQYF. The CDR3 bases are TGTGCCAGCAGTTTGACCCGGGAGCAGTATTTT.

The genes are TRBV27 and TRBJ1-2; 7 bases agree with TRBD1. Germline values: CDR1 MNHEY, CDR2 SMNVEV (reference sequence). The CDR3 is 14 amino acids. V lost 2 bases to trimming and J lost 5 bases; unmatched junction nucleotides: 5. This CDR3 is CASSLDRVRYGYTF. As DNA, the CDR3 is TGTGCCAGCAGTTTAGACAGGGTTCGGTATGGCTACACCTTC.

This clone turned up a few times. The chain couples TRBV6-4 to TRBJ2-3, with TRBD2 identical over 11 bases. The ends lost 4 bases at V and 1 base at J; junction bases unmatched: 4. Germline V gene lookup returns CDR1 MRHNA and CDR2 SNTAGT. This CDR3 region has 16 residues. The CDR3 DNA is TGTGCCAGCAGTGCTCAACTAGCGGGGGGCACAGATACGCAGTATTTT. It encodes CASSAQLAGGTDTQYF.

The chain couples TRBV2 to TRBJ1-5, with 9 bases lining up with TRBD1. The CDR3 is 21 amino acids. Germline values: CDR1 SNHLY, CDR2 FYNNEI. J gave up 2 bases and V 3 bases, and 20 bases lay outside the gene matches. CDR3 amino acids: CASSDPTDLGTGLEGNQPQHF. CDR3 nucleotides: TGTGCCAGCAGTGATCCCACCGACCTCGGGACAGGGCTTGAAGGCAATCAGCCCCAGCATTTT.

The chain carries TRBV27 and TRBJ2-1, with 7 positions matching TRBD1. The CDR3 is 16 residues long. Germline CDR1 reads MNHEY; CDR2 reads SMNVEV (reference sequence). J gave up 0 bases and V 3 bases, and 5 bases lay outside the gene matches. The CDR3 region is CASSFKGQSSYNEQFF. The CDR3 DNA sequence: TGTGCCAGCAGTTTCAAGGGACAGAGCTCCTACAATGAGCAGTTCTTC.

V is TRBV4-1 and J is TRBJ1-6, with 7 bases matching TRBD1. The germline V gene has CDR1 MGHRA and CDR2 YSYEKL. After removal of 5 bases from V and 4 bases from J, the junction contained 5 bases not matched to a gene. This CDR3 is 15 amino acids long. The chain's CDR3 is CASSGRTGYNSPLHF. The CDR3 DNA is TGCGCCAGCAGCGGACGGACAGGATATAATTCACCCCTCCACTTT.

This chain links TRBV5-6 with TRBJ1-2, with a tentative D call TRBD1 (6 bases). The CDR3 loop spans 12 amino acids. Germline V gives CDR1 SGHDT, CDR2 YYEEEE. Trimming left V 4 bases short and J 4 bases short, with 8 bases between. The CDR3 loop reads CASSLDSYGYTF. The CDR3 nucleotides read TGTGCCAGCAGCCTGGACAGCTATGGCTACACCTTC.